This paragraph covers one T cell receptor (beta chain) sequence. Its antigen is currently unknown. This specimen comes from a study of T cell responses to AZD1222 COVID-19 vaccine. At the level of the study: Analysis merged second doses at about 4 or about 12 weeks. The study, taken as a whole, reports: In all cases, repertoires were sampled only after the peak T cell response. Seropositive AZD1222 recipients at baseline numbered only five or six.

CDR3 length: 14 residues. Germline values: CDR1 SGHTA, CDR2 FQGNSA. V dropped 1 base and J dropped 6 bases, with 9 bases sitting between them. Sequencing used immunoSEQ multiplex PCR; TCRdb keeps in-frame clones, though not all of them. The table lists about 120,000 clones, roughly 90% of them singletons. Sequencing used peripheral blood, obtained on day 0 of AZD1222 vaccination. The J gene is TRBJ2-2, the V gene TRBV7-2; no firm D call. The TCR was taken from an adult in good health. CDR3 sequence: CASSLGLGSGELFF. Here the CDR3 DNA reads TGTGCCAGCAGCTTAGGTCTGGGCTCCGGGGAGCTGTTTTTT.